This is a list of T cell receptor beta chains from one sample in a study of blood T cell repertoires in COVID-19. Assay: immunoSEQ multiplex PCR; the TCRdb copy retains only in-frame clones and omits some. The sample holds 180,000 or so clones, 85% to 90% seen once. The specimen was peripheral blood. The receptors originated from a woman aged 30 to 39 with active or convalescent COVID-19. The CDR3 runs from the conserved cysteine through the conserved F or W. The D gene is left open where the match is weak. Size values are once, few and many counts, or a class for expanded clones, and some rows have none.

TRBV18	.	TRBJ2-7	once	16	CASSPPVLGALGEQYF	TGTGCCAGCTCACCACCGGTCTTAGGAGCGCTGGGCGAGCAGTACTTC
TRBV28	.	TRBJ2-3	.	15	CASSSERASTDTQYF	TGTGCCAGCAGTAGTGAGCGGGCCAGCACAGATACGCAGTATTTT
TRBV9	TRBD1	TRBJ1-2	.	14	CASSVTTGSNGYTF	TGTGCCAGCAGCGTCACGACAGGGTCCAATGGCTACACCTTC
TRBV2	TRBD2	TRBJ2-4	.	16	CASSPRTSGGRGIQYF	TGTGCCAGCAGCCCTAGGACTAGCGGGGGCCGGGGCATTCAGTACTTC
TRBV6-5	.	TRBJ2-7	.	11	CAALIVDEQYF	TGTGCCGCACTGATAGTCGACGAGCAGTACTTC
TRBV7-9	TRBD1	TRBJ1-1	.	13	CASSVQGDGEAFF	TGTGCCAGCAGCGTACAGGGGGATGGTGAAGCTTTCTTT
TRBV6-1	.	TRBJ2-5	.	17	CASSEDGQNPFQETQYF	TGTGCCAGCAGTGAGGACGGACAGAACCCTTTCCAAGAGACCCAGTACTTC
TRBV4-1	.	TRBJ1-2	.	15	CASSQSGTGSYGYTF	TGCGCCAGCAGCCAAAGCGGTACAGGGTCTTATGGCTACACCTTC
TRBV28	TRBD1	TRBJ1-5	.	15	CASSPDRGSNQPQHF	TGTGCCAGCAGTCCAGACAGGGGTAGCAATCAGCCCCAGCATTTT
TRBV5-1	.	TRBJ2-7	.	17	CASSRDVRVASSYEQYF	TGCGCCAGCAGTCGTGACGTCAGGGTTGCGAGCTCCTACGAGCAGTACTTC
TRBV2	.	TRBJ2-3	.	15	CASKARSGEADTQYF	TGTGCCAGTAAGGCGCGGTCAGGGGAAGCAGATACGCAGTATTTT
TRBV9	TRBD1	TRBJ1-6	.	18	CASSVGSTSDRGRSPLHF	TGTGCCAGCAGCGTAGGATCGACATCAGACAGGGGTCGATCACCCCTCCACTTT
TRBV6-1	.	TRBJ1-1	.	15	CASSESVGVNTEAFF	TGTGCCAGCAGTGAAAGCGTAGGCGTGAACACTGAAGCTTTCTTT
TRBV6-5	TRBD1	TRBJ1-2	.	14	CASSSTGVGDGYTF	TGTGCCAGCAGCAGCACAGGGGTGGGTGATGGCTACACCTTC
TRBV21-1	.	TRBJ1-5	.	19	CASSKAIGEGQECRQPQHF	TGTGCCAGCAGCAAAGCGATTGGGGAAGGACAGGAGTGTAGACAGCCCCAGCATTTT
TRBV3-1/TRBV3-2	TRBD1	TRBJ1-4	.	18	CASSQDRGQGPANEKLFF	TGTGCCAGCAGCCAGGATAGGGGACAGGGGCCAGCTAATGAAAAACTGTTTTTT
TRBV5-6	TRBD2	TRBJ2-4	.	18	CASSSWTSGDFDKNIQYF	TGTGCCAGCAGCTCGTGGACTAGCGGGGACTTTGACAAAAACATTCAGTACTTC
TRBV4-1	.	TRBJ2-7	.	13	CASSHTQAYEQYF	TGCGCCAGCAGCCATACCCAGGCCTACGAGCAGTACTTC
TRBV6-5	TRBD1	TRBJ1-6	.	15	CASSPEGQGNSPLHF	TGTGCCAGCAGTCCCGAGGGACAGGGCAATTCACCCCTCCACTTT
TRBV6-4	.	TRBJ1-6	.	15	CASSDGVSYNSPLHF	TGTGCCAGCAGTGATGGAGTATCCTATAATTCACCCCTCCACTTT
TRBV19	TRBD1	TRBJ1-6	once	16	CASTPFGTGDNSPLHF	TGTGCCAGTACTCCTTTCGGGACAGGGGATAATTCACCCCTCCACTTT
TRBV7-9	.	TRBJ1-1	.	14	CASSLTSVNTEAFF	TGTGCCAGCAGCCTAACAAGCGTGAACACTGAAGCTTTCTTT
TRBV6-5	.	TRBJ1-6	.	14	CASRARYYNSPLHF	TGTGCCAGCAGAGCACGGTATTATAATTCACCCCTCCACTTT
TRBV29-1	TRBD2	TRBJ2-7	.	11	CSVASGYEQYF	TGCAGCGTTGCTAGCGGCTACGAGCAGTACTTC
TRBV11-2	.	TRBJ2-7	.	15	CASSLITGVYYEQYF	TGTGCCAGCAGCTTAATTACGGGAGTTTACTACGAGCAGTACTTC
TRBV11-2	.	TRBJ2-5	.	15	CASTPLSGLVETQYF	TGTGCCAGCACCCCCCTTTCAGGGTTAGTGGAGACCCAGTACTTC
TRBV25-1	.	TRBJ2-1	.	13	CASSDTGLNEQFF	TGTGCCAGCAGTGACACAGGGCTCAATGAGCAGTTCTTC
TRBV7-9	.	TRBJ2-1	.	15	CASSQHGVVKDEQFF	TGTGCCAGCAGCCAACACGGGGTGGTGAAGGATGAGCAGTTCTTC